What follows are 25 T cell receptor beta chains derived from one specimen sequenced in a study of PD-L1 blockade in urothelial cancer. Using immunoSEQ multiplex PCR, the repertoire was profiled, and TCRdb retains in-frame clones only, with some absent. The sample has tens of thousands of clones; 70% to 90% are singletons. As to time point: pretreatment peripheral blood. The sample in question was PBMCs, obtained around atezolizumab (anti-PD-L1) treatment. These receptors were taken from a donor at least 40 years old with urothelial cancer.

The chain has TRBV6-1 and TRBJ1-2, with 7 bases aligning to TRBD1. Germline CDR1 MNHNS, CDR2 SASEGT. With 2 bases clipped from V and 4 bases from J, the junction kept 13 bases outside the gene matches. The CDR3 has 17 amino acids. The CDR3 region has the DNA TGTGCCAGCAGTGAAAACACAGGGGAGTCGGGGGCCTATGGCTACACCTTC. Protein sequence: CASSENTGESGAYGYTF.

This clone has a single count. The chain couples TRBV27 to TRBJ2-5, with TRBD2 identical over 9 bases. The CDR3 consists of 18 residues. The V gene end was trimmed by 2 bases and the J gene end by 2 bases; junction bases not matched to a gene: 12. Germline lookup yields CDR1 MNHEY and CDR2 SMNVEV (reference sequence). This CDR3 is CASSLRGRARSGQETQYF. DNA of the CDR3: TGTGCCAGCAGTTTACGCGGGAGGGCCAGGTCGGGACAAGAGACCCAGTACTTC.

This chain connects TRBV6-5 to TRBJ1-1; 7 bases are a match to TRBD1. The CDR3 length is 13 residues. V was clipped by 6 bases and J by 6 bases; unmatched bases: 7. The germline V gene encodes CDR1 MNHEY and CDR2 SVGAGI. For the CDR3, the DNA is TGTGCCAGCAGCCACCGACAGGGTCCTGAAGCTTTCTTT. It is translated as CASSHRQGPEAFF.

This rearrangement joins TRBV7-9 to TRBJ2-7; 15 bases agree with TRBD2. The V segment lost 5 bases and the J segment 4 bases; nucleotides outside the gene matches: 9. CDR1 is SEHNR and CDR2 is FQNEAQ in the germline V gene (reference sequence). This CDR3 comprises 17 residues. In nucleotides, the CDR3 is TGTGCCAGCAGCCGGGGACTAGCGGGAGGATCGACTTACGAGCAGTACTTC. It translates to CASSRGLAGGSTYEQYF.

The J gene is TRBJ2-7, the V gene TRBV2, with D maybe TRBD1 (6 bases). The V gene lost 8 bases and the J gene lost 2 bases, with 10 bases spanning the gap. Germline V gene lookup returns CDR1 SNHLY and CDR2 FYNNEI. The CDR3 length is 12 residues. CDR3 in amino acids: CASRKGAYEQYF. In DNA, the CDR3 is TGTGCCAGCCGGAAGGGGGCCTACGAGCAGTACTTC.

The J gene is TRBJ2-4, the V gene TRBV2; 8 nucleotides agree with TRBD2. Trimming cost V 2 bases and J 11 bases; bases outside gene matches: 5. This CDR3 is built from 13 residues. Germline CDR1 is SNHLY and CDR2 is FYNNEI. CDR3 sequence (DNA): TGTGCCAGCAGTGAAAATAGCGGGAATTTTCAGTACTTC. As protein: CASSENSGNFQYF.

Here the CDR3 reads CASSKVQQETQYF. The CDR3 DNA is TGTGCCAGCAGCAAAGTACAACAAGAGACCCAGTACTTC. This chain links TRBV5-6 with TRBJ2-5; D ambiguous. The CDR3 extends over 13 amino acids. Germline V lookup: CDR1 SGHDT, CDR2 YYEEEE. With 4 bases removed from V and 2 bases from J, the gap between germline ends came to 9 bases.

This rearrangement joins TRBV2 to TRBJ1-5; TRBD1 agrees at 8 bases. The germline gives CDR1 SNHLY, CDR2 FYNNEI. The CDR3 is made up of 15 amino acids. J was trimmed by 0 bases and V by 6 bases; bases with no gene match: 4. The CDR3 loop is CASSGQGHSNQPQHF. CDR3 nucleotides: TGTGCCAGCAGCGGACAGGGCCATAGCAATCAGCCCCAGCATTTT.

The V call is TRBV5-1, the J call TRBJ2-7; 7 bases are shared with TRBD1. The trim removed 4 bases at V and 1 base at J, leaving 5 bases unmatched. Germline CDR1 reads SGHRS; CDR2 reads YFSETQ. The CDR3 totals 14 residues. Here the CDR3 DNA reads TGCGCCAGCAGCCCCCACAGGGGTTCCTACGAGCAGTACTTC. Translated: CASSPHRGSYEQYF. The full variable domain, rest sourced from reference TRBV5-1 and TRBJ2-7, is KAGVTQTPRYLIKTRGQQVTLSCSPISGHRSVSWYQQTPGQGLQFLFEYFSETQRNKGNFPGRFSGRQFSNSRSEMNVSTLELGDSALYLCASSPHRGSYEQYFGPGTRLTVT.

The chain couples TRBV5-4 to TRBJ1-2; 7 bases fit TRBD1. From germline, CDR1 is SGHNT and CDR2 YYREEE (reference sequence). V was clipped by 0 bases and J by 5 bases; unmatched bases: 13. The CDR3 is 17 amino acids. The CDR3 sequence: CASSLVFDREVRYGYTF. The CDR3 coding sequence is TGTGCCAGCAGCTTGGTGTTCGACAGGGAGGTTAGGTATGGCTACACCTTC.

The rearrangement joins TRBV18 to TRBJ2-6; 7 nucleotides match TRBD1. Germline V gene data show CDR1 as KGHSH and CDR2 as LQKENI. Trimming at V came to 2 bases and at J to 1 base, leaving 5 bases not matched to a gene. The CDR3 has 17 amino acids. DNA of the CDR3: TGTGCCAGCTCACCAAAAGGCAGGGGGTCTGGGGCCAACGTCCTGACTTTC. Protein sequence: CASSPKGRGSGANVLTF.

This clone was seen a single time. CDR3 nucleotide sequence: TGTGCCAGCAGCCCAAGGGACAGCCAAGGCACTGAAGCTTTCTTT. Protein product: CASSPRDSQGTEAFF. The chain has TRBV7-8 and TRBJ1-1; 7 bases fit TRBD1. V trimming: 5 bases; J trimming: 4 bases; junction bases outside the gene matches: 10. The CDR3 extends over 15 amino acids. Germline V CDR1 and CDR2: SGHVS, FQNEAQ.

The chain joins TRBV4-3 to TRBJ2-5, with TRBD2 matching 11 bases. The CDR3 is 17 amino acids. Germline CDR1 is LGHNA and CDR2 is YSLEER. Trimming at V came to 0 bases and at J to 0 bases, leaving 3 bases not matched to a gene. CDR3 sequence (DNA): TGCGCCAGCAGCCAAGAGCCGGGACTAGCGGACCAAGAGACCCAGTACTTC. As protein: CASSQEPGLADQETQYF.

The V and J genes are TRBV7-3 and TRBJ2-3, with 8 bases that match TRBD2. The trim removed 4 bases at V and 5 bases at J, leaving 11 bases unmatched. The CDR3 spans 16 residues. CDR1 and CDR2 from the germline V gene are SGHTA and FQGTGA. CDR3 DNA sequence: TGTGCCAGCAGCTCTCAACTGACTAGCGTGGGAGATACGCAGTATTTT. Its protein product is CASSSQLTSVGDTQYF.

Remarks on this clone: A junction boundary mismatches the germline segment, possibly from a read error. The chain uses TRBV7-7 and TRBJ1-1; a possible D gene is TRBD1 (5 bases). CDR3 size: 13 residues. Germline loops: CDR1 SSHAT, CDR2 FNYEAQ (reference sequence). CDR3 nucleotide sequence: TGTGCTAGCAGCTTTGGGAGGGGCACTGAAGCTTTCTTT. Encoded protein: CASSFGRGTEAFF.

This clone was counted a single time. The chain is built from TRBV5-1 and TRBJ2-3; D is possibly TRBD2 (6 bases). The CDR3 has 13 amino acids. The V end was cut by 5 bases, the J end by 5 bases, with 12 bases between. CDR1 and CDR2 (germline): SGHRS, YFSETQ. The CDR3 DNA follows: TGCGCCAGCAGACCCCCAGCGGGAGATACGCAGTATTTT. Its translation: CASRPPAGDTQYF. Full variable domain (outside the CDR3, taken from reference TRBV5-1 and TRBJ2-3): KAGVTQTPRYLIKTRGQQVTLSCSPISGHRSVSWYQQTPGQGLQFLFEYFSETQRNKGNFPGRFSGRQFSNSRSEMNVSTLELGDSALYLCASRPPAGDTQYFGPGTRLTVL.

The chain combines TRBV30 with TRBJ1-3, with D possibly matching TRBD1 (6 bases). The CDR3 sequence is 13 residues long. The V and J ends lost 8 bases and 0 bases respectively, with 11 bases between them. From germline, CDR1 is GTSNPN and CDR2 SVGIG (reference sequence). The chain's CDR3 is CALDSDSGNTIYF. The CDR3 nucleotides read TGTGCCCTGGACAGCGACTCTGGAAACACCATATATTTT.

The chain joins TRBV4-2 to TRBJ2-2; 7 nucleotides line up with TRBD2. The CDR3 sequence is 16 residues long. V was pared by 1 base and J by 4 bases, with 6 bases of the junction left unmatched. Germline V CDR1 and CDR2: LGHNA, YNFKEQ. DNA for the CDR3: TGTGCCAGCAGCCAAGGCGTCGGGAGGTTCACCGGGGAGCTGTTTTTT. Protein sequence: CASSQGVGRFTGELFF.

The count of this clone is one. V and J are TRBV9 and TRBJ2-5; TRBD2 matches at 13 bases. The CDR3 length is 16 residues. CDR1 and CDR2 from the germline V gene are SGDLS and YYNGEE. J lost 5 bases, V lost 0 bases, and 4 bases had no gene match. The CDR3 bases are TGTGCCAGCAGCGTAGGGGGACTAGCGGGGTTGGAGACCCAGTACTTC. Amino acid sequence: CASSVGGLAGLETQYF.

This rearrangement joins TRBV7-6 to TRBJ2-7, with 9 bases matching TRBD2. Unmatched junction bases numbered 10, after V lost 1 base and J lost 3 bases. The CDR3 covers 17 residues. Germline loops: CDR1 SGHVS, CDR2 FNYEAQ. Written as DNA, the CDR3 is TGTGCCAGCAGCTTAGGCGGGGGGGGGCTTGGGAACTACGAGCAGTACTTC. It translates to CASSLGGGGLGNYEQYF.

This chain's CDR3 is CASKGLAGRAGELFF. CDR3 nucleotide sequence: TGTGCCAGTAAGGGACTAGCGGGTAGGGCCGGGGAGCTGTTTTTT. J is TRBJ2-2 and V is TRBV19; TRBD2 agrees at 12 bases. The V gene end was trimmed by 7 bases and the J gene end by 6 bases; junction bases not matched to a gene: 6. Germline V gene lookup returns CDR1 LNHDA and CDR2 SQIVND (reference sequence). The CDR3 sequence is 15 residues long.

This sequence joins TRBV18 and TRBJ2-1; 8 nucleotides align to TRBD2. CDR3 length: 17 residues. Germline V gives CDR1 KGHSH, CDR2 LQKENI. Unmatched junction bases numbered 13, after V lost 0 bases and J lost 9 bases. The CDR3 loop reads CASSPPGAGGLEGEQFF. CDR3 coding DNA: TGTGCCAGCTCACCACCGGGGGCGGGAGGATTGGAGGGTGAGCAGTTCTTC.

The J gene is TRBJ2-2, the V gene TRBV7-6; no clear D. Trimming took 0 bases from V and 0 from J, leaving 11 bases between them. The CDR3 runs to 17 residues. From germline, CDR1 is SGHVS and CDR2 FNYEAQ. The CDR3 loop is CASSLALNSPNTGELFF. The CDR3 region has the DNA TGTGCCAGCAGCTTAGCGCTCAACAGCCCGAACACCGGGGAGCTGTTTTTT.

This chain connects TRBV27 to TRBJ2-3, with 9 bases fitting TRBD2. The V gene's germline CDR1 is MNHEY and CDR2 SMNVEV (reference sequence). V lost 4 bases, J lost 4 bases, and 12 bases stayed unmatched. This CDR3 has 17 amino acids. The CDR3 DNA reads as TGTGCCAGCAGTTCCTTCGCGGGAGGGCCGGTTGCAGATACGCAGTATTTT. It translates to CASSSFAGGPVADTQYF.

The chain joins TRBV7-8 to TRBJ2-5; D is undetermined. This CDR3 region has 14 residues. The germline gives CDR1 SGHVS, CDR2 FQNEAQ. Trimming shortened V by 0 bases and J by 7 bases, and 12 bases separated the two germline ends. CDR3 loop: CASSLAASPGTQYF. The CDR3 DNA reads TGTGCCAGCAGCTTAGCCGCCAGCCCGGGGACCCAGTACTTC.